This paragraph reports one T cell receptor (beta chain). These data come from a study of shared clonotypes between healthy human individuals. Study-level information: The cohort had two women and three men, ages 18 to 49.

From germline, CDR1 is MDHEN and CDR2 SYDVKM. This CDR3 comprises 10 residues. Trimming took off 6 bases at V and 7 bases at J, with 7 bases between the two ends. Genomic DNA of every subset was divided equally among multiple immunoSEQ plates. Per the original data handling: ImmunoSEQ output held junction-only sequences without quality scores, so filtering differed. The assay was immunoSEQ multiplex PCR, and TCRdb's table has in-frame clones only and misses some. V, J and clone size derive from that table, while D and trimming were established from the DNA sequence. Counted here are some 1,400,000 clones, roughly 96% occurring once; the ten biggest clones make up roughly 1.1%.

Sequencing was done on a sample of naive CD4+ T cells sorted from blood. Subset: CD45RA+ positively selected. The receptor was isolated from a man younger than 40 in good health. The V gene is TRBV28, the J gene TRBJ2-7; D remains ambiguous. This chain's CDR3 is CASRAGEQYF. DNA of the CDR3: TGTGCCAGCAGAGCAGGAGAGCAGTACTTC.